One and the same sample provided the 21 T cell receptor beta chains below, sequenced in a study of CD8 T cells in Susac syndrome. An amount of RNA that ranged from 0.5 to 1 ug was reverse transcribed with random hexamers. TCRdb re-called the immunoSEQ multiplex PCR reads through MiXCR, storing one row per CDR3 protein. The sample holds about 430,000 distinct CDR3 sequences, more than 80% seen once. Specimen: CD8+ T cells from PBMCs. The receptors were sampled from a human donor with multiple sclerosis.

The genes are TRBV12-3 or TRBV12-4 and TRBJ1-1; 8 bases are shared with TRBD1. The V and J ends lost 2 bases and 3 bases, in that order; junction bases with no gene match: 14. The CDR3 runs to 18 residues. CDR3 loop: CASSLFSVEYRGDTEAFF. In nucleotides, the CDR3 is TGTGCCAGCAGTTTATTCTCGGTAGAGTACAGGGGGGACACTGAAGCTTTCTTT.

The CDR3 sequence: CSAPLVGGTEAFF. CDR3 sequence (DNA): TGCAGTGCTCCTTTGGTTGGGGGAACTGAAGCTTTCTTT. This rearrangement joins TRBV20-1 to TRBJ1-1; tentatively, D is TRBD1 (5 bases). CDR1 DFQATT and CDR2 SNEGSKA come from the germline V gene (reference sequence). V lost 5 bases, J lost 5 bases, and 15 bases lay in between. This CDR3 is 13 amino acids long.

This sequence joins TRBV4-1 and TRBJ2-7, with 11 bases aligning to TRBD1. The CDR3 sequence is 15 residues long. Germline V lookup: CDR1 MGHRA, CDR2 YSYEKL. Germline trimming cut 3 bases from V and 3 bases from J; bases unmatched to any gene: 4. CDR3: CASSQTGTGGYEQYF. The CDR3, as DNA: TGCGCCAGCAGCCAGACCGGGACAGGGGGCTACGAGCAGTACTTC.

The chain carries TRBV27 and TRBJ2-3; D is ambiguous. CDR3 length: 13 residues. CDR1 is MNHEY, CDR2 SMNVEV, per germline (reference sequence). V dropped 6 bases and J dropped 2 bases, with 9 bases sitting between them. This CDR3 reads CASSSTFTDTQYF. CDR3 sequence (DNA): TGTGCCAGCAGCTCCACTTTCACAGATACGCAGTATTTT.

The chain has TRBV3-1 and TRBJ1-4; no firm D call. CDR1 is LGHDT, CDR2 YNNKEL, per germline (reference sequence). This CDR3 region has 16 residues. Trimming took 0 bases from V and 5 from J, leaving 13 bases between them. Here the CDR3 reads CASSQDPDGPNEKLFF. The CDR3 region has the DNA TGTGCCAGCAGCCAAGATCCGGACGGACCGAATGAAAAACTGTTTTTT.

The chain recombines TRBV6-1 with TRBJ2-7; 9 bases are shared with TRBD1. The CDR3 runs to 15 residues. Unmatched junction bases numbered 6, after V lost 2 bases and J lost 4 bases. The germline V gene encodes CDR1 MNHNS and CDR2 SASEGT. The CDR3 sequence is CASSEPGQGLYEQYF. CDR3 DNA sequence: TGTGCCAGCAGTGAACCGGGACAGGGTTTATACGAGCAGTACTTC.

CDR3: CASTQTGTQGYEQYF. In nucleotides, the CDR3 is TGTGCCAGCACGCAGACCGGGACGCAAGGCTACGAGCAGTACTTC. The chain recombines TRBV11-2 with TRBJ2-7; D is possibly TRBD1 or TRBD2 (5 bases each). Trimming stripped 7 bases from V and 3 bases from J, with 19 bases between. CDR3 length equals 15 residues. Germline values: CDR1 SGHAT, CDR2 FQNNGV.

The V call is TRBV6-5, the J call TRBJ2-7; D not resolved. CDR1 and CDR2 from the germline V gene are MNHEY and SVGAGI. V gave up 8 bases and J gave up 0 bases, with 11 bases separating them. The CDR3 consists of 13 residues. CDR3 sequence: CASRVLSSYEQYF. As DNA, the CDR3 is TGTGCCAGCCGGGTCTTAAGCTCCTACGAGCAGTACTTC.

The gene calls are TRBV30 and TRBJ2-2; no reliable D call. Germline values: CDR1 GTSNPN, CDR2 SVGIG (reference sequence). The CDR3 covers 15 residues. V was pared by 2 bases and J by 5 bases, with 15 bases between. CDR3 sequence (DNA): TGTGCCTGGAGTTACAGTCAGTTCCTGACCGGGGAGCTGTTTTTT. This gives the protein CAWSYSQFLTGELFF.

This clonotype was seen just once. V usage is TRBV25-1 and J usage is TRBJ2-1; 13 bases map to TRBD2. The V gene end was trimmed by 5 bases and the J gene end by 6 bases; junction bases not matched to a gene: 4. In germline, CDR1 is MGHDK, CDR2 SYGVNS. The CDR3 covers 15 residues. CDR3 DNA sequence: TGTGCCAGCAGTTGGACTAGCGGGAGCCCCAATGAGCAGTTCTTC. It translates to CASSWTSGSPNEQFF.

This chain joins TRBV2 and TRBJ2-3, with TRBD2 matching 7 bases. J lost 4 bases, V lost 8 bases, and 6 bases had no gene match. Germline V gene lookup returns CDR1 SNHLY and CDR2 FYNNEI. This CDR3 has 13 residues. The chain's CDR3 is CASWRGSPDTQYF. DNA of the CDR3: TGTGCCAGCTGGCGGGGGAGCCCAGATACGCAGTATTTT.

This chain links TRBV7-3 with TRBJ2-5; TRBD2 matches 8 bases. V was pared by 5 bases and J by 5 bases, with 7 bases of the junction left unmatched. The CDR3 length is 14 residues. Germline V gives CDR1 SGHTA, CDR2 FQGTGA. The CDR3 DNA reads TGTGCCAGCAGCACCGGACTAGCCGGGGAGACCCAGTACTTC. The encoded protein is CASSTGLAGETQYF.

The gene calls are TRBV7-6 and TRBJ2-1; unclear D gene. The CDR3 totals 13 residues. V was clipped by 5 bases and J by 7 bases, with 12 bases between them. CDR1 and CDR2 from the germline V gene are SGHVS and FNYEAQ. For the CDR3, the DNA is TGTGCCAGCAGCATCCCCGAAGGGAATGAGCAGTTCTTC. It translates to CASSIPEGNEQFF.

The rearrangement links TRBV4-1 to TRBJ1-1; unclear D gene. Trimming took off 1 base at V and 12 bases at J, with 21 bases between the two ends. This CDR3 is 15 amino acids long. Germline lookup yields CDR1 MGHRA and CDR2 YSYEKL. CDR3 region: CASSQVSLALTGTFF. The CDR3 DNA follows: TGCGCCAGCAGCCAAGTAAGCCTTGCCCTGACGGGAACTTTCTTT.

The sample holds one count of this clonotype. This chain uses TRBV30 with TRBJ2-7; maybe TRBD1 (5 bases). This CDR3 spans 14 amino acids. V lost 4 bases, J lost 1 base, and 14 bases lay in between. Germline V gives CDR1 GTSNPN, CDR2 SVGIG (reference sequence). The CDR3 region is CAWTPGHGSYEQYF. CDR3 in DNA: TGTGCCTGGACTCCCGGACACGGTTCCTACGAGCAGTACTTC.

The V and J genes are TRBV7-6 and TRBJ2-1; D gene ambiguous. This CDR3 region has 12 residues. Trimming cost V 1 base and J 9 bases, with 7 bases left between them. In germline, CDR1 is SGHVS, CDR2 FNYEAQ. The CDR3 is CASSLVVGEQFF. Written as DNA, the CDR3 is TGTGCCAGCAGCTTAGTTGTGGGTGAGCAGTTCTTC.

This rearrangement joins TRBV30 to TRBJ1-1, with D unclear. Trimming left V 1 base short and J 1 base short, with 7 bases between. Germline values: CDR1 GTSNPN, CDR2 SVGIG (reference sequence). The CDR3 is made up of 13 amino acids. CDR3 nucleotide sequence: TGTGCCTGGAGTGACGGGCGGAACACTGAAGCTTTCTTT. Its protein product is CAWSDGRNTEAFF.

The chain is built from TRBV20-1 and TRBJ1-5; 8 bases align to TRBD1. The CDR3 covers 16 residues. J gave up 4 bases and V 6 bases, and 14 bases lay outside the gene matches. Germline V CDR1 and CDR2: DFQATT, SNEGSKA (reference sequence). The CDR3, as DNA: TGCAGTGCGCAAGAGGGGGACAGGTCACCAAATCAGCCCCAGCATTTT. It codes for CSAQEGDRSPNQPQHF.

V gene TRBV12-3 or TRBV12-4 combines with J gene TRBJ2-5; no definite D call. Trimming cost V 7 bases and J 5 bases, with 14 bases left between them. This CDR3 spans 13 amino acids. The CDR3 sequence: CASKGRVGETQYF. DNA for the CDR3: TGTGCCAGCAAAGGAAGAGTTGGGGAGACCCAGTACTTC.

This chain connects TRBV7-2 to TRBJ2-7; 7 bases match TRBD1. This CDR3 comprises 15 residues. Germline-derived CDR1 and CDR2 are SGHTA and FQGNSA. Unmatched junction bases numbered 12, after V lost 6 bases and J lost 4 bases. The CDR3 is CASRFLTGVMYEQYF. In DNA, the CDR3 is TGTGCCAGCAGGTTCCTAACAGGGGTCATGTACGAGCAGTACTTC.

J is TRBJ1-2 and V is TRBV6-5, with D perhaps TRBD1 (5 bases). The CDR3 has 18 residues. Trimming pared 2 bases from V and 0 bases from J, leaving 19 bases between. Germline assignment: CDR1 MNHEY and CDR2 SVGAGI. The CDR3 coding sequence is TGTGCCAGCAGTTACCCGGGGATTATTGCGACAGCTAACTATGGCTACACCTTC. Translating it yields CASSYPGIIATANYGYTF.